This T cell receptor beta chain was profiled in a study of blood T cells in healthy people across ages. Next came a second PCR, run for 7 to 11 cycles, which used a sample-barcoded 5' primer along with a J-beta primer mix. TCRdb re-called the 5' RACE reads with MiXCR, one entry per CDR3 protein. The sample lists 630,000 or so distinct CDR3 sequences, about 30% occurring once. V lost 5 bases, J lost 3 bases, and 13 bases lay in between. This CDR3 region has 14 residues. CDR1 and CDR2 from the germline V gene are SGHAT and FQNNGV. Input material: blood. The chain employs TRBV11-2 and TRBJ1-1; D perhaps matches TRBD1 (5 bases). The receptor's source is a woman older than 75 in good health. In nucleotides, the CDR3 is TGTGCCAGCAGCCAAACGACAGCAGACACTGAAGCTTTCTTT. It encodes CASSQTTADTEAFF.